This T cell receptor (beta chain) came from a study of T cell repertoires in cytomegalovirus infection (dated by TCRdb to about 2019). Background for the entire study: Donor HLA type was relevant to the analysis, as public TCR beta signatures indicated carriage of CMV infection together with the matching HLA type.

Instrument used: Illumina HiSeq 1500. In-frame beta chains were kept once TCRdb had trimmed the public reads at Q25 with fastp and called clones with MiXCR. When rows share a CDR3 protein, they turn into one entry using the most common DNA and genes. This sample holds roughly 230,000 distinct CDR3 sequences; 6% to 8% were observed only once. The top ten clones comprise under 7.5% of the sample. The investigation overall reported the following: In the ex vivo response, HLA-C-restricted CMV-specific TCR beta clonotypes were dominant, and in two of eight donors the single most frequent clonotype came from this HLA-C-restricted group. In both this cohort and an independent cohort of 300 to 450 donors, the cumulative frequency of public TCR beta family members distinguished carriers of CMV infection plus the relevant HLA type.

From a lookup of the germline V gene, CDR1 and CDR2 are SGHTA and FQGNSA. Counted from cysteine to phenylalanine, this CDR3 has 15 amino acids. Only the CDR3 part of the read is kept: 45 bases, read in frame from the first base. Germline trimming: 0 bases from V, 8 bases from J; junction bases outside gene matches: 6. The table lists this clonotype with many counts. This receptor's antigen is unknown. No base-level quality is on record; no much larger clone is a single base apart. Specimen: PBMCs. The source of this sequence is a human donor in good health (CMV status not recorded). Some clones in this sample may be carry-over from other donors' samples. Recombination connected TRBV7-2 to TRBJ2-1; TRBD2 matches 8 bases in the middle. CDR3 sequence: CASSLADSGADEQFF. The sequence in DNA is TGTGCCAGCAGCTTAGCCGATAGCGGGGCGGATGAGCAGTTCTTC.